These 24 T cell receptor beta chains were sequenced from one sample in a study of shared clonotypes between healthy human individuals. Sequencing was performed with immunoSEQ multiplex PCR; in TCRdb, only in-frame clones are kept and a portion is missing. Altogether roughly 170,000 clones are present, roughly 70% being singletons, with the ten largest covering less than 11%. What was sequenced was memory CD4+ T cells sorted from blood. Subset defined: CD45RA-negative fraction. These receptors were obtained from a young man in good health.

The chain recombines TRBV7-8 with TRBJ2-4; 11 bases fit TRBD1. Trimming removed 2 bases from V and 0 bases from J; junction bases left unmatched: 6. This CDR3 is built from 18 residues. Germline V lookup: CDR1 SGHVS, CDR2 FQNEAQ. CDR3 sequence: CASSLIGTGGVAKNIQYF. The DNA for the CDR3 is TGTGCCAGCAGCTTAATTGGGACAGGGGGAGTAGCCAAAAACATTCAGTACTTC.

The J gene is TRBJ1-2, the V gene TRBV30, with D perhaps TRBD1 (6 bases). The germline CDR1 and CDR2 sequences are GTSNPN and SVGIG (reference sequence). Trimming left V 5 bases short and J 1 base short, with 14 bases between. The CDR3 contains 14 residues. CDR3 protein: CAWFRDNHNYGYTF. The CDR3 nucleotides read TGTGCCTGGTTTCGGGACAACCATAACTATGGCTACACCTTC. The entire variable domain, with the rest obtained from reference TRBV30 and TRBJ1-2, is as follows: SQTIHQWPATLVQPVGSPLSLECTVEGTSNPNLYWYRQAAGRGLQLLFYSVGIGQISSEVPQNLSASRPQDRQFILSSKKLLLSDSGFYLCAWFRDNHNYGYTFGSGTRLTVV.

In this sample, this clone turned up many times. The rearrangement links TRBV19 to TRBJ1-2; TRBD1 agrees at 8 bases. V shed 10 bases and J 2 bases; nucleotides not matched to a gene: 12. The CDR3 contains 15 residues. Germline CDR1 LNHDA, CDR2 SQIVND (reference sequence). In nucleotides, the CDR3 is TGTGCCACCCGACGGGGAACAGGGGGGAACTATGGCTACACCTTC. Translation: CATRRGTGGNYGYTF.

The CDR3 loop reads CASSLNQGYGYTF. DNA of the CDR3: TGTGCCAGCAGCTTAAACCAGGGCTATGGCTACACCTTC. The chain employs TRBV7-6 and TRBJ1-2; possible D gene TRBD1, 5 bases. The CDR3 consists of 13 residues. CDR1 SGHVS and CDR2 FNYEAQ come from the germline V gene. V shed 2 bases and J shed 4 bases, with 8 bases lying between them. Looking up the rest from reference TRBV7-6 and TRBJ1-2 gives the full variable domain: GAGVSQSPRYKVTKRGQDVALRCDPISGHVSLYWYRQALGQGPEFLTYFNYEAQQDKSGLPNDRFSAERPEGSISTLTIQRTEQRDSAMYRCASSLNQGYGYTFGSGTRLTVV.

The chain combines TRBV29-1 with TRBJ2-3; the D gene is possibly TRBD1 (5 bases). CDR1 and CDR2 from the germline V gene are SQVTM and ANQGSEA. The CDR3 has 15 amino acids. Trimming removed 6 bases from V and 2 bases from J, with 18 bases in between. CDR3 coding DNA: TGCAGCGTCCCCAAGACAGCCACCTTCACAGATACGCAGTATTTT. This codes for CSVPKTATFTDTQYF.

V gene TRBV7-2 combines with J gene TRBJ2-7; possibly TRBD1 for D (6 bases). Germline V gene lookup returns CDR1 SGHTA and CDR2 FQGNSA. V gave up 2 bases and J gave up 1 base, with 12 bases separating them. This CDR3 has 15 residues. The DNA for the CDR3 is TGTGCCAGCAGCTTACTCGGGGACAAATCCTACGAGCAGTACTTC. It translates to CASSLLGDKSYEQYF.

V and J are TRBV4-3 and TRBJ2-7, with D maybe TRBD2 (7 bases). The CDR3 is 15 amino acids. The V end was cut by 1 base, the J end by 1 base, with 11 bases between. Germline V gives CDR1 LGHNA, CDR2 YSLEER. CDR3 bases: TGCGCCAGCAGCCAAGGGGGGGGCGTGTCCTACGAGCAGTACTTC. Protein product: CASSQGGGVSYEQYF.

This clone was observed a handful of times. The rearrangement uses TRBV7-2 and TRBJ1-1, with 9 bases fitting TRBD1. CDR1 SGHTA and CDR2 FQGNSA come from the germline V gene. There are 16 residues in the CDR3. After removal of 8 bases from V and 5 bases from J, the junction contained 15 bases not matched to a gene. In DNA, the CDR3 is TGTGCCAGCCGGTCAGGACAGGGGATGGCCGGAACTGAAGCTTTCTTT. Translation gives CASRSGQGMAGTEAFF.

The CDR3 protein is CASSPDSGGILYEQYF. The CDR3, as DNA: TGTGCCAGCAGCCCTGACTCGGGCGGGATCCTTTACGAGCAGTACTTC. The chain uses TRBV5-6 and TRBJ2-5, with D possibly TRBD2 on 6 matching bases. The J call may not be correct, given that the DNA end is closer to TRBJ2-7. The CDR3 consists of 16 residues. CDR1 is SGHDT, CDR2 YYEEEE, per germline.

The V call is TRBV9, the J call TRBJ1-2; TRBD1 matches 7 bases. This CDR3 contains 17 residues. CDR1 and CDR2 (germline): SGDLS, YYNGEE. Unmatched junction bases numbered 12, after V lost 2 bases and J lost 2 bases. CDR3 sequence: CASSVEPTGALNYGYTF. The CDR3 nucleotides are TGTGCCAGCAGCGTCGAGCCCACAGGGGCTCTAAACTATGGCTACACCTTC.

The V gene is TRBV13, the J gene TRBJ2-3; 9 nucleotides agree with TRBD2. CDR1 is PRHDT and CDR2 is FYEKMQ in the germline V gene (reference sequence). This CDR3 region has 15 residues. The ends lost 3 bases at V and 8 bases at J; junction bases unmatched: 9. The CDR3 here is CASSLFAGGTGTQYF. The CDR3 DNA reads TGTGCCAGCAGCTTGTTTGCGGGAGGGACGGGTACGCAGTATTTT.

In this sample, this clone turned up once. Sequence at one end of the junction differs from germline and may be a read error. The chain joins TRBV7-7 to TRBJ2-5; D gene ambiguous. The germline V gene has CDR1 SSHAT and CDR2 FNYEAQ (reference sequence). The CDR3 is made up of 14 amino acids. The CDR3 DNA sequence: TGTGCTAGCAGCTTAGAGATAAGTACAGAGACCCAGTACTTC. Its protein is CASSLEISTETQYF.

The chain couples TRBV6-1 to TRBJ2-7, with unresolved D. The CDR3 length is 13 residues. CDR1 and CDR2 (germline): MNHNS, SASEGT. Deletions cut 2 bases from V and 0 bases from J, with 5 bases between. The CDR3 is CASSERASYEQYF. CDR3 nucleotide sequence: TGTGCCAGCAGTGAAAGGGCCTCCTACGAGCAGTACTTC.

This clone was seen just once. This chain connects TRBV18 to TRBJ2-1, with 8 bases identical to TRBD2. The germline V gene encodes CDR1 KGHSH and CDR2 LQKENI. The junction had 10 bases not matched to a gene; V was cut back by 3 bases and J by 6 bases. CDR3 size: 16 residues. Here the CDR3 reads CASSPSGSSGGNEQFF. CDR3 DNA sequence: TGTGCCAGCTCACCGAGCGGTTCCAGCGGGGGCAATGAGCAGTTCTTC.

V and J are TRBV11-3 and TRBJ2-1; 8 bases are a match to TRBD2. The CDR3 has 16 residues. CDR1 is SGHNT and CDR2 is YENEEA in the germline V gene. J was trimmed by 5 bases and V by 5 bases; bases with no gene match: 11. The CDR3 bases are TGTGCCAGCAGCCGACGGGGGGGAGGGCTCAACAATGAGCAGTTCTTC. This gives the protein CASSRRGGGLNNEQFF.

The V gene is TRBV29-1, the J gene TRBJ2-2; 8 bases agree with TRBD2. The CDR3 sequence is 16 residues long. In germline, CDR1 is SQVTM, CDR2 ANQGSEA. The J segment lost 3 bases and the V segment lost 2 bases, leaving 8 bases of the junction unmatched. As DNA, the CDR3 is TGCAGCGTTGAATATCGGGGGGGTGTTCACACCGGGGAGCTGTTTTTT. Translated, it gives CSVEYRGGVHTGELFF.

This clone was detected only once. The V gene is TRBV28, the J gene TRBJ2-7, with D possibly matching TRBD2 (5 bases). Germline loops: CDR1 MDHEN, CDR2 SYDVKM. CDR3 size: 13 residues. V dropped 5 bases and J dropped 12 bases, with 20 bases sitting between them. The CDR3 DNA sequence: TGTGCCAGCAGTGGGAGCCCCCTGGGAATTCGGTACTTC. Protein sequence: CASSGSPLGIRYF.

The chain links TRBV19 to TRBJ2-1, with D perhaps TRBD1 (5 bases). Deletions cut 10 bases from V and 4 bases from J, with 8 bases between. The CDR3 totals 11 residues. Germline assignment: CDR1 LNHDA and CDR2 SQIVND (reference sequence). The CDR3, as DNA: TGTGCCACCCAGGGATACAATGAGCAGTTCTTC. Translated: CATQGYNEQFF.

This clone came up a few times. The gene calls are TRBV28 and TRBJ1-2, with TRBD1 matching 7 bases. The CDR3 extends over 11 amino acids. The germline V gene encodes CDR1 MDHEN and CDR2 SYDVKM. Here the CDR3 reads CASTGRGGYTF. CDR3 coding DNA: TGTGCTTCGACAGGGCGGGGTGGCTACACCTTC.

The CDR3 reads CASSLDGGLDGYTF. In DNA form, the CDR3 reads TGTGCCAGCAGCTTAGATGGGGGCTTGGATGGCTACACCTTC. This chain connects TRBV7-2 to TRBJ1-2; D possibly corresponds to TRBD1 (6 bases). The germline CDR1 and CDR2 sequences are SGHTA and FQGNSA. V shed 1 base and J shed 6 bases, with 12 bases lying between them. The CDR3 length is 14 residues. The whole variable domain, remainder taken from reference TRBV7-2 and TRBJ1-2, is GAGVSQSPSNKVTEKGKDVELRCDPISGHTALYWYRQSLGQGLEFLIYFQGNSAPDKSGLPSDRFSAERTGGSVSTLTIQRTQQEDSAVYLCASSLDGGLDGYTFGSGTRLTVV.

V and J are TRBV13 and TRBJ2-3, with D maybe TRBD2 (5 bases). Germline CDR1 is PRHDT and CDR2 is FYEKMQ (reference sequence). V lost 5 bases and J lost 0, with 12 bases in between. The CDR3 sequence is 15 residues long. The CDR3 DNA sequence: TGTGCCAGCAGCATAACGGGATCTAGCACAGATACGCAGTATTTT. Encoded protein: CASSITGSSTDTQYF.

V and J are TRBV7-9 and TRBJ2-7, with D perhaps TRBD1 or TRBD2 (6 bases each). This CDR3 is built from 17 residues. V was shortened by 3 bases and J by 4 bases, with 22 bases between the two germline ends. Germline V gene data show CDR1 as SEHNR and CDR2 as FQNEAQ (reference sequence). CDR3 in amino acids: CASSLGGGQPLSYEQYF. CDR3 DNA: TGTGCCAGCAGCTTGGGGGGCGGACAGCCATTATCTTACGAGCAGTACTTC.

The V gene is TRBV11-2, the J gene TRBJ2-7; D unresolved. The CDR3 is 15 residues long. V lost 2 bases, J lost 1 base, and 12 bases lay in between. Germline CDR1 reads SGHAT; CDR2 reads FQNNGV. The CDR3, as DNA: TGTGCCAGCAGCTTATTGAGTCAGCTTTCCTACGAGCAGTACTTC. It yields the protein CASSLLSQLSYEQYF.

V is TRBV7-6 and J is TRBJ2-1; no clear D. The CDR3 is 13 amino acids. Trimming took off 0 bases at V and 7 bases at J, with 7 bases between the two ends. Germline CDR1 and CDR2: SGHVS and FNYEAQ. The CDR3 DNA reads TGTGCCAGCAGCTTAGCCCACACGAATGAGCAGTTCTTC. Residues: CASSLAHTNEQFF.